One T cell receptor (beta chain) is described in this entry. As yet, its antigen is unknown. This record belongs to a study of graft-versus-host responses after intestinal transplantation. The study, taken as a whole, reports: Allografts carried high graft-versus-host to host-versus-graft clonal ratios in patients having graft-donor T cell macrochimerism.

V gave up 1 base and J gave up 6 bases, with 7 bases separating them. Germline V gene lookup returns CDR1 MGHRA and CDR2 YSYEKL. This CDR3 has 13 residues. The data were produced by immunoSEQ multiplex PCR, yet TCRdb's version contains in-frame clones alone and is incomplete. Counted here are tens of thousands of clones, roughly nine tenths occurring once; the ten biggest clones make up approximately 1.5%. Sequencing was performed on unstimulated CD8+ T cells sorted from spleen or lymph node cells, taken before transplant. The receptor comes from a human donor who was the organ donor for an intestinal transplant. The V gene is TRBV4-1, the J gene TRBJ1-3; D not certain. Here the CDR3 reads CASSQVMSNTIYF. In DNA, the CDR3 is TGCGCCAGCAGCCAAGTCATGTCAAACACCATATATTTT.